The 11 T cell receptor beta chains given below trace back to one sample, sequenced in a study of CD8 T cells in ankylosing spondylitis. Findings and limits, study-wide: A motif in TCR beta, a set of roughly eight highly homologous variants, appeared characteristic of ankylosing spondylitis blood.

These receptors' targets are unknown. One entry per CDR3 protein results from TCRdb running MiXCR on the 5' RACE reads. The data hold under 950,000 distinct CDR3 sequences, with about 20% observed a single time. Sequenced material: blood, either unsorted or a sorted T cell fraction (not recorded which). The receptors stem from a male donor with ankylosing spondylitis.

The CDR3 DNA sequence: TGTGCCAGCAGCCACACAACACAGGGGGCCTCCTACAATGAGCAGTTCTTC. It translates to CASSHTTQGASYNEQFF. The chain links TRBV3-1 to TRBJ2-1, with TRBD1 matching 9 bases. With V trimmed by 3 bases and J by 0 bases, 6 bases remained unmatched. This CDR3 contains 17 residues. Germline CDR1 reads LGHDT; CDR2 reads YNNKEL (reference sequence).

This chain joins TRBV29-1 and TRBJ2-1; no reliable D call. Germline CDR1 reads SQVTM; CDR2 reads ANQGSEA. The CDR3 runs to 14 residues. V gave up 6 bases and J gave up 0 bases, with 12 bases separating them. CDR3 nucleotides: TGCAGCGTCACCTTCCGATACTCCTACAATGAGCAGTTCTTC. Its translation: CSVTFRYSYNEQFF.

The chain recombines TRBV7-9 with TRBJ2-7; D call uncertain. V lost 4 bases, J lost 1 base, and 8 bases lay in between. In germline, CDR1 is SEHNR, CDR2 FQNEAQ (reference sequence). This CDR3 region has 13 residues. The CDR3 DNA sequence: TGTGCCAGCAGCTCACTGGGTTCCTACGAGCAGTACTTC. As protein: CASSSLGSYEQYF.

The rearrangement uses TRBV12-3 or TRBV12-4 and TRBJ1-4; the D is unclear. Trimming left V 8 bases short and J 7 bases short, with 11 bases between. This CDR3 region has 12 residues. The chain's CDR3 is CASGREIEKLFF. CDR3 coding DNA: TGTGCCAGCGGCCGCGAGATTGAAAAACTGTTTTTT.

V and J are TRBV20-1 and TRBJ2-3, with 7 bases that match TRBD2. J lost 2 bases, V lost 3 bases, and 5 bases had no gene match. This CDR3 is 14 amino acids long. Germline CDR1 reads DFQATT; CDR2 reads SNEGSKA (reference sequence). The DNA of the CDR3 is TGCAGTGCTAGTCGAGCGGGGATCACAGATACGCAGTATTTT. Its translation: CSASRAGITDTQYF.

Only a few counts were recorded for this clonotype. A read error may produce the germline difference seen at one junction end. The chain has TRBV6-1 and TRBJ2-1; 9 bases map to TRBD1. The CDR3 is 12 residues long. CDR1 and CDR2 from the germline V gene are MNHNS and SASEGT. The CDR3 protein is CASSETGTGWIF. The CDR3 nucleotides are TGTGCCAGCAGTGAAACGGGGACAGGGTGGATCTTC.

This clonotype appeared a few times. The chain joins TRBV6-1 to TRBJ2-3; the match to TRBD1 covers 11 bases. Per the germline V gene, CDR1 is MNHNS and CDR2 is SASEGT. This CDR3 is 20 amino acids long. The V gene end was trimmed by 4 bases and the J gene end by 2 bases; junction bases not matched to a gene: 17. DNA of the CDR3: TGTGCCAGCAGTGGAAAGGACAGGGGGCAGGCCCCTTTCATCACAGATACGCAGTATTTT. Translated: CASSGKDRGQAPFITDTQYF.

The rearrangement uses TRBV4-2 and TRBJ1-2; 7 nucleotides match TRBD1. The CDR3 has 14 amino acids. The germline CDR1 and CDR2 sequences are LGHNA and YNFKEQ. The V and J ends lost 1 base and 4 bases, in that order; junction bases with no gene match: 3. Here the CDR3 DNA reads TGTGCCAGCAGCCAAGGGGACAGCTTCTATGGCTACACCTTC. Protein sequence: CASSQGDSFYGYTF.

This clonotype has a handful of counts. The chain joins TRBV7-2 to TRBJ2-7, with no clear D. Trimming cost V 5 bases and J 6 bases, with 17 bases left between them. The CDR3 spans 14 residues. Germline-derived CDR1 and CDR2 are SGHTA and FQGNSA. The CDR3 bases are TGTGCCAGCAGCGCCCGTGCCCGCGAAGCCGAGCAGTACTTC. Its protein product is CASSARAREAEQYF.

This sequence joins TRBV12-3 or TRBV12-4 and TRBJ1-1, with 11 bases identical to TRBD1. V shed 4 bases and J 4 bases; nucleotides not matched to a gene: 11. CDR3 size: 17 residues. The CDR3 DNA is TGTGCCAGCAGTTACCGGGACAGGGGGTTGGGGAGCACTGAAGCTTTCTTT. It encodes CASSYRDRGLGSTEAFF.

The V and J genes are TRBV7-9 and TRBJ1-4; possible D gene TRBD1, 5 bases. Germline loops: CDR1 SEHNR, CDR2 FQNEAQ (reference sequence). This CDR3 comprises 15 residues. V lost 2 bases and J 7 bases, leaving 14 bases between the germline ends. CDR3 bases: TGTGCCAGCAGCTTAATCACAGCCGGGGGTGAAAAACTGTTTTTT. Translated, it gives CASSLITAGGEKLFF.